This is a list of T cell receptor beta chains from one sample in a study of cytomegalovirus exposure and HLA in healthy donors. Measured with immunoSEQ multiplex PCR; TCRdb has only the in-frame clones, and not every one. This sample has fewer than 100,000 clones, with around 70% found just once. What was sequenced was PBMCs. These receptors were taken from a female donor in good health and CMV-seronegative. Each CDR3 is given with its conserved first and last residue. Each record gives: V gene, clone size, J gene, D gene, CDR3 DNA, CDR3 protein. A D gene is named only where the DNA matches it firmly. The size entry is marked missing in some rows and otherwise reads once, few, many or a size class.

v_call: TRBV19; clone_size: few; j_call: TRBJ1-5; d_call: .; cdr3_nt: TGTGCCAGTAGTTTCGGGGTCAATCAGCCCCAGCATTTT; cdr3_aa: CASSFGVNQPQHF
v_call: TRBV27; clone_size: few; j_call: TRBJ2-1; d_call: .; cdr3_nt: TGTGCCAGCAGTTTATGGGCGGGAAGTGTTGGTGAGCAGTTCTTC; cdr3_aa: CASSLWAGSVGEQFF
v_call: TRBV7-2; clone_size: .; j_call: TRBJ2-2; d_call: TRBD2; cdr3_nt: TGTGCCAGCAGCTCCGCTAGCGGGACTAACACCGGGGAGCTGTTTTTT; cdr3_aa: CASSSASGTNTGELFF
v_call: TRBV27; clone_size: .; j_call: TRBJ2-1; d_call: .; cdr3_nt: TGTGCCAGCAGGAAGTTTCAGGGTTGGAATGAGCAGTTCTTC; cdr3_aa: CASRKFQGWNEQFF
v_call: TRBV15; clone_size: .; j_call: TRBJ2-3; d_call: .; cdr3_nt: TGTGCCACCAGCAGAGATCGGAGGGCCCTGGGAGATACGCAGTATTTT; cdr3_aa: CATSRDRRALGDTQYF
v_call: TRBV11-3; clone_size: .; j_call: TRBJ2-7; d_call: .; cdr3_nt: TGTGCCAGCAGCCATACAGGGCCCCACGAGCAGTACTTC; cdr3_aa: CASSHTGPHEQYF
v_call: TRBV10-3; clone_size: .; j_call: TRBJ2-7; d_call: .; cdr3_nt: TGTGCCATCAGTGGGGTCAGGGATGTCTCTCGGTACTTC; cdr3_aa: CAISGVRDVSRYF
v_call: TRBV2; clone_size: .; j_call: TRBJ2-1; d_call: .; cdr3_nt: TGTGCCAGCAGTGAACGGCCAGGGGCTGGCAATGAGCAGTTCTTC; cdr3_aa: CASSERPGAGNEQFF
v_call: TRBV6-5; clone_size: .; j_call: TRBJ1-6; d_call: TRBD1; cdr3_nt: TGTGCCAGCAGTGCGACAGGGTATAATTCACCCCTCCACTTT; cdr3_aa: CASSATGYNSPLHF
v_call: TRBV28; clone_size: few; j_call: TRBJ2-7; d_call: .; cdr3_nt: TGTGCCAGCATGGAGGGCCCCTACGAGCAGTACTTC; cdr3_aa: CASMEGPYEQYF
v_call: TRBV6-5; clone_size: .; j_call: TRBJ1-2; d_call: TRBD1; cdr3_nt: TGTGCCAGCAGGAAGACAGGGATTAACTATGGCTACACCTTC; cdr3_aa: CASRKTGINYGYTF
v_call: TRBV27; clone_size: few; j_call: TRBJ1-4; d_call: .; cdr3_nt: TGTGCCAGCAGTCCCTCGACAGCAACTAATGAAAAACTGTTTTTT; cdr3_aa: CASSPSTATNEKLFF
v_call: TRBV5-1; clone_size: .; j_call: TRBJ1-2; d_call: .; cdr3_nt: TGCGCCAGCAGCAGGGACAAGGCCATAGTGGACGGCTACACCTTC; cdr3_aa: CASSRDKAIVDGYTF
v_call: TRBV7-2; clone_size: few; j_call: TRBJ2-1; d_call: TRBD2; cdr3_nt: TGTGCCAGCAGCGAAGCGGGGGAGCAGTTCTTC; cdr3_aa: CASSEAGEQFF
v_call: TRBV7-9; clone_size: .; j_call: TRBJ1-2; d_call: .; cdr3_nt: TGTTCCAGCAGCCCTCGGGGAGGCTATGGCTACACCTTC; cdr3_aa: CSSSPRGGYGYTF
v_call: TRBV5-1; clone_size: few; j_call: TRBJ2-1; d_call: .; cdr3_nt: TGCGCCAGCAGCTTGGTGACAGCAAACAATGAGCAGTTCTTC; cdr3_aa: CASSLVTANNEQFF
v_call: TRBV7-2; clone_size: .; j_call: TRBJ1-3; d_call: .; cdr3_nt: TGTGCCAGCAGCCCGACAGGTGACGGAAACACCATATATTTT; cdr3_aa: CASSPTGDGNTIYF
v_call: TRBV30; clone_size: .; j_call: TRBJ2-7; d_call: TRBD2; cdr3_nt: TGTGCCTGGAAAAGGGGCGGGGGGTCCTCCTACGAGCAGTACTTC; cdr3_aa: CAWKRGGGSSYEQYF
v_call: TRBV21-1; clone_size: .; j_call: TRBJ2-7; d_call: .; cdr3_nt: TGTGCCAGCAGCAAATCCAGGTGGGGGACAGGGTACTTC; cdr3_aa: CASSKSRWGTGYF
v_call: TRBV29-1; clone_size: .; j_call: TRBJ2-1; d_call: TRBD2; cdr3_nt: TGCAGCGTTGAAGGGCCCGGGGGGGAGCAGTTCTTC; cdr3_aa: CSVEGPGGEQFF
v_call: TRBV18; clone_size: few; j_call: TRBJ1-1; d_call: .; cdr3_nt: TGTGCCAGCTCACCAGTGGGGGGTTGGGACACTGAAGCTTTCTTT; cdr3_aa: CASSPVGGWDTEAFF
v_call: TRBV11-3; clone_size: few; j_call: TRBJ2-5; d_call: TRBD2; cdr3_nt: TGTGCCAGCAGCTTCTTAGCGGGGGCACAAGAGACCCAGTACTTC; cdr3_aa: CASSFLAGAQETQYF
v_call: TRBV28; clone_size: .; j_call: TRBJ1-2; d_call: TRBD1; cdr3_nt: TGTGCCATCCGAACAGGGGGCTCCTATGGCTACACCTTC; cdr3_aa: CAIRTGGSYGYTF
v_call: TRBV6-5; clone_size: .; j_call: TRBJ2-3; d_call: .; cdr3_nt: TGTGCCAGCAGTTACGGGGGCTCGGATACAAGGGATACGCAGTATTTT; cdr3_aa: CASSYGGSDTRDTQYF
v_call: TRBV6-5; clone_size: .; j_call: TRBJ2-7; d_call: TRBD1; cdr3_nt: TGTGCCAGCAGGCCTTCCTGGACAGGGGCCTACGAGCAGTACTTC; cdr3_aa: CASRPSWTGAYEQYF